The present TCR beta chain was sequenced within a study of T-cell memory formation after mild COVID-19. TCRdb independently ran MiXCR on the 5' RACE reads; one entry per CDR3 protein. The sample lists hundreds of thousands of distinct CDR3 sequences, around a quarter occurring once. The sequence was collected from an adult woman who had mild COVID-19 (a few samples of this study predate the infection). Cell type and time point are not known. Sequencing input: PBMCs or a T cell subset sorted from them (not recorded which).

This CDR3 reads CASSFPRIAWDGYTF. The CDR3 DNA sequence: TGTGCCAGCAGCTTCCCCCGGATAGCCTGGGATGGCTACACCTTC. The rearrangement joins TRBV5-6 to TRBJ1-2; no clear D. The length of the CDR3 is 15 residues. Germline V CDR1 and CDR2: SGHDT, YYEEEE. Trimming stripped 2 bases from V and 6 bases from J, with 17 bases between.